This T cell receptor beta chain was sequenced during a study of blood T cell repertoires in COVID-19. Study-wide background: Specimens from acute and convalescent COVID-19 originated in the United States, Italy and Spain. PBMCs, B-cell-depleted T cells, or T cells provided the cDNA or gDNA that made up the material.

As processed by the authors: Estimated nucleated cell counts came from reference gene primer amplification. The assay was immunoSEQ multiplex PCR, and TCRdb's table has in-frame clones only and misses some. That table supplies the V and J calls and clone size; D and trimming were determined from the DNA. The data hold hundreds of thousands of clones, with over 70% observed a single time. J gave up 8 bases and V 11 bases, and 14 bases lay outside the gene matches. Germline V gene sequence: CDR1 PRHDT, CDR2 FYEKMQ (reference sequence). This CDR3 has 13 residues. The chain carries TRBV13 and TRBJ1-1, with 7 bases identical to TRBD1. The origin of this receptor is a woman aged 40 to 50 who had recovered from COVID-19. Sequences were obtained from peripheral blood. CDR3 sequence (DNA): TGTGCCGGACACCGGGACAGAGCCTCAGAAGCTTTCTTT. Its translation: CAGHRDRASEAFF. Combining the CDR3 with reference TRBV13 and TRBJ1-1 gives the whole variable domain AAGVIQSPRHLIKEKRETATLKCYPIPRHDTVYWYQQGPGQDPQFLISFYEKMQSDKGSIPDRFSAQQFSDYHSELNMSSLELGDSALYFCAGHRDRASEAFFGQGTRLTVV.